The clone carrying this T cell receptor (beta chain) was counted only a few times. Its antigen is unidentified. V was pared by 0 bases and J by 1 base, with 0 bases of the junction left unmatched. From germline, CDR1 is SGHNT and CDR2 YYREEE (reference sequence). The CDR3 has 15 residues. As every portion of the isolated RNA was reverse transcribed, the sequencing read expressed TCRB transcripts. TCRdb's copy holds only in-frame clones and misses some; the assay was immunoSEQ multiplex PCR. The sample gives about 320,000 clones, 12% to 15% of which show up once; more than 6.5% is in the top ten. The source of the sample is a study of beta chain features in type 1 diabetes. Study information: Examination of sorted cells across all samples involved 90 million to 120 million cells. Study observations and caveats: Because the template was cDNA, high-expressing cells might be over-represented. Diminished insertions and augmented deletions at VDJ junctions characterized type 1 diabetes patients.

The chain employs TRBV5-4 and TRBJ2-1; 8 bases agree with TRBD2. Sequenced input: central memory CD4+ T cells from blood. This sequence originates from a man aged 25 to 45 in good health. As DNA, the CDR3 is TGTGCCAGCAGCTTGGGCGGGAGGTCCTACAATGAGCAGTTCTTC. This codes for CASSLGGRSYNEQFF.